Below, 30 T cell receptor beta chains from the same sample are listed, as sequenced in a study of beta chain features in type 1 diabetes. For these receptors, no antigen is known. Findings of the study overall: Type 1 diabetes patients had TCRB CDR3s that were shorter (moderately but significantly so) in all four CD4+ subsets.

Reverse transcription of all isolated RNA meant that expressed TCRB transcripts were sequenced. The repertoire was sequenced with immunoSEQ multiplex PCR; TCRdb's copy has only in-frame clones and lacks some. The sample has hundreds of thousands of clones, 10% to 15% seen once. The sequenced sample was naive CD4+ T cells from blood. The receptors shown here come from a man aged 18 to 29 with type 1 diabetes.

This clone was seen a handful of times. The V gene is TRBV18, the J gene TRBJ2-7, with TRBD2 matching 8 bases. Germline-derived CDR1 and CDR2 are KGHSH and LQKENI. The CDR3 spans 14 residues. V was pared by 6 bases and J by 0 bases, with 4 bases of the junction left unmatched. The CDR3 region is CASSTTSDSYEQYF. CDR3 DNA sequence: TGTGCCAGCTCCACGACTAGCGACTCCTACGAGCAGTACTTC.

This clone was detected a few times. The V and J genes are TRBV14 and TRBJ2-7; D unresolved. Trimming cost V 0 bases and J 0 bases, with 6 bases left between them. Germline assignment: CDR1 SGHDN and CDR2 FVKESK. The CDR3 has 14 residues. The CDR3 DNA reads TGTGCCAGCAGCCAAGAGGACCGCTCCTACGAGCAGTACTTC. It translates to CASSQEDRSYEQYF.

The chain uses TRBV14 and TRBJ2-7, with 9 bases lining up with TRBD1. The junction had 10 bases not matched to a gene; V was cut back by 5 bases and J by 8 bases. The CDR3 is 14 amino acids. The germline V gene has CDR1 SGHDN and CDR2 FVKESK. The CDR3 nucleotides are TGTGCCAGCAGCACCGGGACAGGGATTGGAAAGCAGTACTTC. Its protein is CASSTGTGIGKQYF.

The rearrangement joins TRBV27 to TRBJ2-5; TRBD2 aligns across 11 bases. The CDR3 length is 16 residues. V was pared by 6 bases and J by 1 base, with 7 bases of the junction left unmatched. Germline loops: CDR1 MNHEY, CDR2 SMNVEV (reference sequence). The CDR3 coding sequence is TGTGCCAGCAGCAAGACTAGCGGGGCTACCCAAGAGACCCAGTACTTC. Protein product: CASSKTSGATQETQYF.

This clone was detected only a few times. The V gene is TRBV14, the J gene TRBJ1-1; no definite D call. V lost 0 bases and J lost 1, with 9 bases in between. The CDR3 runs to 15 residues. CDR1 is SGHDN, CDR2 FVKESK, per germline. CDR3 coding DNA: TGTGCCAGCAGCCAAGAGCCATGGTGGAACACTGAAGCTTTCTTT. Its translation is CASSQEPWWNTEAFF. Looking up the rest from reference TRBV14 and TRBJ1-1 gives the full variable domain: EAGVTQFPSHSVIEKGQTVTLRCDPISGHDNLYWYRRVMGKEIKFLLHFVKESKQDESGMPNNRFLAERTGGTYSTLKVQPAELEDSGVYFCASSQEPWWNTEAFFGQGTRLTVV.

The chain uses TRBV7-9 and TRBJ1-2; no reliable D call. This CDR3 region has 13 residues. The V end lost 1 base, the J end lost 2 bases, and 5 bases lay between the germline ends. Germline CDR1 reads SEHNR; CDR2 reads FQNEAQ (reference sequence). The DNA of the CDR3 is TGTGCCAGCAGCTTAGAACGGAACTATGGCTACACCTTC. It is translated as CASSLERNYGYTF.

There are a few counts of this clone. This chain uses TRBV29-1 with TRBJ2-1, with TRBD1 matching over 11 bases. With 7 bases clipped from V and 6 bases from J, the junction kept 5 bases outside the gene matches. The germline V gene encodes CDR1 SQVTM and CDR2 ANQGSEA. The CDR3 runs to 13 residues. The CDR3 sequence: CSDVGQGANEQFF. Written as DNA, the CDR3 is TGCAGCGATGTCGGACAGGGGGCCAATGAGCAGTTCTTC.

This clone was detected only a few times. The chain combines TRBV10-3 with TRBJ1-2, with 7 bases that match TRBD1. Trimming at V came to 5 bases and at J to 2 bases, leaving 2 bases not matched to a gene. In germline, CDR1 is ENHRY, CDR2 SYGVKD. This CDR3 is built from 13 residues. For the CDR3, the DNA is TGTGCCATCAGTCCGGACAGGAACTATGGCTACACCTTC. Translated, it gives CAISPDRNYGYTF.

This clone was detected only a few times. V gene TRBV6-5 combines with J gene TRBJ2-7; 8 positions match TRBD1. The germline V gene encodes CDR1 MNHEY and CDR2 SVGAGI. This CDR3 contains 15 residues. V was pared by 6 bases and J by 0 bases, with 7 bases of the junction left unmatched. CDR3 DNA sequence: TGTGCCAGCAGCGCCGGGACAGGTGGCTCCTACGAGCAGTACTTC. It yields the protein CASSAGTGGSYEQYF.

The CDR3 loop is CATHRDSGGSSGANVLTF. The DNA for the CDR3 is TGTGCCACCCATCGAGATAGCGGGGGATCCTCTGGGGCCAACGTCCTGACTTTC. The chain recombines TRBV19 with TRBJ2-6; 9 bases align to TRBD2. V was pared by 10 bases and J by 0 bases, with 13 bases of the junction left unmatched. This CDR3 comprises 18 residues. The germline gives CDR1 LNHDA, CDR2 SQIVND (reference sequence).

The chain links TRBV20-1 to TRBJ1-5; unclear D gene. V dropped 3 bases and J dropped 5 bases, with 5 bases sitting between them. CDR3 length equals 11 residues. From germline, CDR1 is DFQATT and CDR2 SNEGSKA (reference sequence). This CDR3 reads CSARGYQPQHF. The DNA for the CDR3 is TGCAGTGCTAGGGGTTATCAGCCCCAGCATTTT.

The chain recombines TRBV28 with TRBJ2-6; D gene unclear. V lost 6 bases and J 3 bases, leaving 15 bases between the germline ends. The germline V gene encodes CDR1 MDHEN and CDR2 SYDVKM. This CDR3 is 16 amino acids long. This chain's CDR3 is CASSPVRPGGANVLTF. In DNA, the CDR3 is TGTGCCAGCAGCCCAGTTCGGCCGGGTGGGGCCAACGTCCTGACTTTC.

In its sample, this clone was seen a few times. The chain employs TRBV14 and TRBJ1-2; D remains unclear. CDR1 is SGHDN, CDR2 FVKESK, per germline. This CDR3 spans 14 amino acids. V was cut by 1 base and J by 9 bases, with 15 bases left in between. In DNA form, the CDR3 reads TGTGCCAGCAGCCAAGGGTGGGCGGCCGACCGCTACACCTTC. The encoded protein is CASSQGWAADRYTF. The variable domain in full, completed from reference TRBV14 and TRBJ1-2, reads EAGVTQFPSHSVIEKGQTVTLRCDPISGHDNLYWYRRVMGKEIKFLLHFVKESKQDESGMPNNRFLAERTGGTYSTLKVQPAELEDSGVYFCASSQGWAADRYTFGSGTRLTVV.

The chain recombines TRBV11-2 with TRBJ1-6; TRBD1 might be the D (5 bases). Germline V CDR1 and CDR2: SGHAT, FQNNGV. V lost 5 bases to trimming and J lost 6 bases, with 20 bases between them. The CDR3 has 17 residues. The DNA for the CDR3 is TGTGCCAGCAGCCCCCGCCTAACGGGACCGATTAATTCACCCCTCCACTTT. Its protein is CASSPRLTGPINSPLHF.

V gene TRBV28 combines with J gene TRBJ1-5; D call uncertain. The V gene lost 8 bases and the J gene lost 1 base, with 6 bases spanning the gap. The CDR3 consists of 12 residues. Germline assignment: CDR1 MDHEN and CDR2 SYDVKM. The CDR3 here is CASQLSNQPQHF. As DNA, the CDR3 is TGTGCCAGCCAGTTGAGCAATCAGCCCCAGCATTTT.

Of note for this clone: The sample holds other DNA sequences that translate to the same CDR3. The J gene is TRBJ1-4, the V gene TRBV2; possible D gene TRBD1, 6 bases. V lost 6 bases and J lost 0, with 11 bases in between. Germline assignment: CDR1 SNHLY and CDR2 FYNNEI. The CDR3 contains 15 residues. Here the CDR3 DNA reads TGTGCCAGCAGCCCAAGGGGGGCAACTAATGAAAAACTGTTTTTT. Encoded protein: CASSPRGATNEKLFF.

This clone has more than one count but fewer than ten. The CDR3 here is CASRFGGRGEQYF. The CDR3 DNA follows: TGTGCCAGCAGGTTCGGGGGCCGAGGCGAGCAGTACTTC. V is TRBV27 and J is TRBJ2-7; D tentatively fits TRBD1 or TRBD2 (6 bases each). The CDR3 extends over 13 amino acids. V gave up 6 bases and J gave up 6 bases, with 15 bases separating them. Looked up from germline, CDR1 is MNHEY and CDR2 is SMNVEV (reference sequence).

This clone was detected only a few times. The chain links TRBV5-4 to TRBJ2-5; 8 positions match TRBD1. Germline V gene data show CDR1 as SGHNT and CDR2 as YYREEE (reference sequence). J gave up 4 bases and V 0 bases, and 5 bases lay outside the gene matches. The CDR3 totals 15 residues. This CDR3 is CASSLGQGLGETQYF. The DNA for the CDR3 is TGTGCCAGCAGCTTGGGACAGGGGCTAGGAGAGACCCAGTACTTC.

This clone was picked up a small number of times. Other DNA sequences in this sample translate to the same CDR3. The chain uses TRBV5-1 and TRBJ2-1; D call uncertain. The CDR3 runs 11 residues. Trimming took 1 base from V and 7 from J, leaving 3 bases between them. Germline lookup yields CDR1 SGHRS and CDR2 YFSETQ. CDR3 region: CASSLRNEQFF. The CDR3 DNA sequence: TGCGCCAGCAGCTTGCGGAATGAGCAGTTCTTC.

This clone has more than one count but fewer than ten. The V and J genes are TRBV10-3 and TRBJ2-5; 7 nucleotides align to TRBD1. The CDR3 spans 15 residues. Trimming took 6 bases from V and 5 from J; bases not matched to a gene: 12. Germline CDR1 and CDR2: ENHRY and SYGVKD. In nucleotides, the CDR3 is TGTGCCATCAGCCTTTCGACAGGGAGTGGGGAGACCCAGTACTTC. It encodes CAISLSTGSGETQYF.

This clone was detected only a few times. The rearrangement links TRBV20-1 to TRBJ2-7; D call uncertain. The CDR3 runs to 11 residues. Germline V gene lookup returns CDR1 DFQATT and CDR2 SNEGSKA (reference sequence). Trimming took off 0 bases at V and 8 bases at J, with 8 bases between the two ends. CDR3 sequence (DNA): TGCAGTGCTAGAGATGATCATAAGCAGTACTTC. Protein product: CSARDDHKQYF.

The chain is built from TRBV4-1 and TRBJ1-2; unclear D gene. The germline V and J ends were trimmed by 2 bases and 3 bases, with 4 bases remaining between them. The V gene's germline CDR1 is MGHRA and CDR2 YSYEKL. The CDR3 runs 12 residues. The CDR3 protein is CASSQSDYGYTF. The CDR3 DNA reads TGCGCCAGCAGCCAATCTGACTATGGCTACACCTTC.

This clone was recorded a few times. CDR3 residues: CASERGARETQYF. The CDR3 DNA reads as TGTGCCAGCGAGCGGGGGGCCCGAGAGACCCAGTACTTC. The V gene is TRBV7-9, the J gene TRBJ2-5, with 9 positions matching TRBD2. Germline V lookup: CDR1 SEHNR, CDR2 FQNEAQ (reference sequence). Trimming took 8 bases from V and 4 from J; bases not matched to a gene: 5. The CDR3 consists of 13 residues.

The rearrangement joins TRBV7-2 to TRBJ2-7; a possible D gene is TRBD1 (5 bases). V shed 1 base and J shed 3 bases, with 13 bases lying between them. This CDR3 region has 15 residues. CDR1 and CDR2 (germline): SGHTA, FQGNSA. CDR3 coding DNA: TGTGCCAGCAGCTTAGGTCCGACAGATGGCTACGAGCAGTACTTC. Encoded protein: CASSLGPTDGYEQYF.

The table lists this clone with a few counts. The V call is TRBV29-1, the J call TRBJ2-7; 11 bases are a match to TRBD1. The trim removed 6 bases at V and 5 bases at J, leaving 9 bases unmatched. The germline V gene encodes CDR1 SQVTM and CDR2 ANQGSEA. The CDR3 runs to 14 residues. This CDR3 reads CSVRGQGESHEQYF. In DNA, the CDR3 is TGCAGCGTCCGGGGACAGGGGGAATCCCACGAGCAGTACTTC.

The rearrangement links TRBV29-1 to TRBJ1-2; tentative D call: TRBD1 (6 bases). Germline CDR1 and CDR2: SQVTM and ANQGSEA. Deletions cut 4 bases from V and 2 bases from J, with 11 bases between. The CDR3 runs 13 residues. The CDR3: CSVAGARNYGYTF. CDR3 nucleotides: TGCAGCGTTGCGGGGGCGCGGAACTATGGCTACACCTTC.

This sequence joins TRBV7-8 and TRBJ2-1; D ambiguous. There are 14 residues in the CDR3. The germline V gene has CDR1 SGHVS and CDR2 FQNEAQ. Trimming took off 5 bases at V and 8 bases at J, with 16 bases between the two ends. The CDR3 is CASSTTLTVHEQFF. Here the CDR3 DNA reads TGTGCCAGCAGCACCACCTTGACGGTCCATGAGCAGTTCTTC.

The chain is built from TRBV18 and TRBJ2-7, with D perhaps matching TRBD1 or TRBD2 (6 bases each). The germline V and J ends were trimmed by 4 bases and 4 bases, with 14 bases remaining between them. Per the germline V gene, CDR1 is KGHSH and CDR2 is LQKENI. This CDR3 is 14 amino acids long. The CDR3 DNA reads as TGTGCCAGCTCACGCGGGACAAGCGGATACGAGCAGTACTTC. It codes for CASSRGTSGYEQYF.

The rearrangement uses TRBV6-1 and TRBJ1-2; D is undetermined. V lost 2 bases and J 4 bases, leaving 17 bases between the germline ends. The CDR3 is 16 residues long. Germline CDR1 and CDR2: MNHNS and SASEGT. The CDR3 sequence: CASSEPGRAESYGYTF. CDR3 sequence (DNA): TGTGCCAGCAGTGAACCTGGTCGGGCGGAATCCTATGGCTACACCTTC.

The chain has TRBV27 and TRBJ2-1; no clear D. Germline values: CDR1 MNHEY, CDR2 SMNVEV (reference sequence). This CDR3 spans 15 amino acids. Trimming left V 4 bases short and J 5 bases short, with 15 bases between. DNA of the CDR3: TGTGCCAGCAGTTCTCCCGGGTCGTCACACAATGAGCAGTTCTTC. Translating gives CASSSPGSSHNEQFF.